Listed here are 28 T cell receptor beta chains from one sample, sequenced in a study of beta chain features in type 1 diabetes (dated by TCRdb to 2017 to 2018). The method behind the library was the immunoSEQ multiplex PCR assay. The High Capacity cDNA Reverse Transcription Kit was used to reverse transcribe all of the isolated RNA, meaning that expressed TCRB transcripts were what got sequenced. The table comes from immuneACCESS by way of TCRdb, which keeps in-frame sequences with V and J called. Part of the clones is missing from these tables; in studies checked, under half for an unresolved V gene and the rest for unknown reasons. In all, the sample holds around 450,000 clones, and around 10% of those were seen once. The ten largest make up about 0.042% of the sample. The sequenced material came from naive CD4+ T cells from blood. This sample's cell subset or site label indicates: true naive CD4+ T cells. The source is a young woman in good health.

This clone appeared a few times. The chain is built from TRBV16 and TRBJ2-1; 7 nucleotides match TRBD2. Germline V gives CDR1 KGHSY, CDR2 FQNENV. This CDR3 is 16 amino acids long. The junction had 13 bases not matched to a gene; V was cut back by 4 bases and J by 7 bases. As DNA, the CDR3 is TGTGCCAGCAGCCCCGGGACGACCCGGGGAGGGAATGAGCAGTTCTTC. It codes for CASSPGTTRGGNEQFF. The whole variable domain, filled in from reference TRBV16 and TRBJ2-1, reads GEEVAQTPKHLVRGEGQKAKLYCAPIKGHSYVFWYQQVLKNEFKFLISFQNENVFDETGMPKERFSAKCLPNSPCSLEIQATKLEDSAVYFCASSPGTTRGGNEQFFGPGTRLTVL.

This chain uses TRBV14 with TRBJ2-5; possible D gene TRBD2, 5 bases. The CDR3 spans 21 residues. Trimming pared 0 bases from V and 2 bases from J, leaving 28 bases between. Germline CDR1 is SGHDN and CDR2 is FVKESK. The CDR3 sequence is CASSQEGFLAVTTLKQETQYF. The CDR3 DNA follows: TGTGCCAGCAGCCAAGAAGGCTTTCTAGCCGTAACAACTCTAAAACAAGAGACCCAGTACTTC.

This clone was counted only a few times. The V and J genes are TRBV2 and TRBJ1-2; 7 nucleotides agree with TRBD1. V lost 6 bases and J lost 4; bases outside the gene matches: 8. Germline V CDR1 and CDR2: SNHLY, FYNNEI. The CDR3 totals 14 residues. CDR3 bases: TGTGCCAGCAGCGACGACAGGGCCATCTATGGCTACACCTTC. Translated, it gives CASSDDRAIYGYTF.

The rearrangement uses TRBV13 and TRBJ1-6; D ambiguous. V dropped 0 bases and J dropped 14 bases, with 14 bases sitting between them. CDR3 size: 14 residues. Germline V gene data show CDR1 as PRHDT and CDR2 as FYEKMQ (reference sequence). CDR3 sequence reads: CASSLGNAGRTLHF. The DNA of the CDR3 is TGTGCCAGCAGCTTAGGAAACGCGGGTAGGACCCTCCACTTT.

This chain connects TRBV6-5 to TRBJ1-2; 9 bases are shared with TRBD1. After removal of 4 bases from V and 2 bases from J, the junction contained 8 bases not matched to a gene. The CDR3 runs to 16 residues. Germline CDR1 MNHEY, CDR2 SVGAGI. CDR3 coding DNA: TGTGCCAGCAGTTCCCCTCGGGACAGGGCCAACTATGGCTACACCTTC. This encodes CASSSPRDRANYGYTF.

The V and J genes are TRBV4-3 and TRBJ1-1; D is undetermined. This CDR3 is 13 amino acids long. V shed 0 bases and J shed 4 bases, with 6 bases lying between them. Germline CDR1 reads LGHNA; CDR2 reads YSLEER. The CDR3 region has the DNA TGCGCCAGCAGCCAAGATAGGCTCACTGAAGCTTTCTTT. This gives the protein CASSQDRLTEAFF.

This clone was seen a handful of times. The gene calls are TRBV7-2 and TRBJ2-1, with 7 bases matching TRBD2. Per the germline V gene, CDR1 is SGHTA and CDR2 is FQGNSA. Germline trimming cut 0 bases from V and 4 bases from J; bases unmatched to any gene: 3. The CDR3 has 15 residues. CDR3 amino acids: CASSLAAGSYNEQFF. The CDR3 coding sequence is TGTGCCAGCAGCTTAGCAGCGGGATCATACAATGAGCAGTTCTTC.

The rearrangement uses TRBV5-1 and TRBJ2-1; D gene unclear. From germline, CDR1 is SGHRS and CDR2 YFSETQ. Trimming took off 0 bases at V and 4 bases at J, with 14 bases between the two ends. There are 16 residues in the CDR3. In DNA form, the CDR3 reads TGCGCCAGCAGCTTGGGTCGGGCTAACCTTTACAATGAGCAGTTCTTC. Translation gives CASSLGRANLYNEQFF.

The V gene is TRBV5-1, the J gene TRBJ1-4; TRBD1 is a possible D gene (5 bases). The germline CDR1 and CDR2 sequences are SGHRS and YFSETQ. Trimming stripped 6 bases from V and 7 bases from J, with 16 bases between. There are 14 residues in the CDR3. CDR3 region: CASTAGQGLEKLFF. CDR3 sequence (DNA): TGCGCCAGCACAGCAGGTCAGGGACTTGAAAAACTGTTTTTT.

The rearrangement links TRBV4-2 to TRBJ1-1; no reliable D call. V lost 0 bases and J 10 bases, leaving 15 bases between the germline ends. This CDR3 is built from 14 residues. Germline V lookup: CDR1 LGHNA, CDR2 YNFKEQ. CDR3 amino acids: CASSQDHSGDGAFF. As DNA, the CDR3 is TGTGCCAGCAGCCAAGATCATTCGGGCGACGGAGCTTTCTTT.

The chain employs TRBV29-1 and TRBJ1-1; weak D call: TRBD1 (5 bases). The germline CDR1 and CDR2 sequences are SQVTM and ANQGSEA. Trimming took 4 bases from V and 7 from J, leaving 13 bases between them. The length of the CDR3 is 12 residues. The DNA of the CDR3 is TGCAGCGTTGCTGGGACCCCCCGTGAAGCTTTCTTT. This encodes CSVAGTPREAFF.

This clone was seen a handful of times. V and J are TRBV4-1 and TRBJ1-4, with TRBD1 matching over 8 bases. Per the germline V gene, CDR1 is MGHRA and CDR2 is YSYEKL. The V segment lost 1 base and the J segment 8 bases; nucleotides outside the gene matches: 15. CDR3 length equals 18 residues. The CDR3 loop is CASSQVHLRDRTREKLFF. The CDR3 nucleotides are TGCGCCAGCAGCCAAGTCCACCTCCGGGACAGGACGAGGGAAAAACTGTTTTTT.

A remark on this clone: In the same sample, other DNA sequences code for this CDR3. The chain has TRBV5-6 and TRBJ2-3; D uncertain. The CDR3 length is 12 residues. Germline V gene sequence: CDR1 SGHDT, CDR2 YYEEEE. The V end was cut by 0 bases, the J end by 6 bases, with 5 bases between. Written as DNA, the CDR3 is TGTGCCAGCAGCTTGGGTGCGGATACGCAGTATTTT. This gives the protein CASSLGADTQYF.

This chain uses TRBV25-1 with TRBJ1-2, with TRBD1 identical over 12 bases. Germline V CDR1 and CDR2: MGHDK, SYGVNS. The trim removed 5 bases at V and 8 bases at J, leaving 12 bases unmatched. The CDR3 sequence is 16 residues long. CDR3 nucleotide sequence: TGTGCCAGCAGTCCCCCCGGGACAGGGGGCAGGACGGGCTACACCTTC. It encodes CASSPPGTGGRTGYTF.

This chain links TRBV7-8 with TRBJ1-1; TRBD1 aligns across 8 bases. CDR3 length equals 15 residues. Trimming cost V 3 bases and J 0 bases; bases outside gene matches: 3. The germline gives CDR1 SGHVS, CDR2 FQNEAQ. The CDR3 bases are TGTGCCAGCAGCTTGACAGGGGCAATGAACACTGAAGCTTTCTTT. This gives the protein CASSLTGAMNTEAFF.

This clone appeared a few times. This rearrangement joins TRBV19 to TRBJ2-6; D gene uncertain. V lost 8 bases, J lost 2 bases, and 16 bases lay in between. The germline gives CDR1 LNHDA, CDR2 SQIVND (reference sequence). CDR3 length: 16 amino acids. CDR3 bases: TGTGCCAGTGCGCCACGTTCTCAAACTGGGGCCAACGTCCTGACTTTC. Translating gives CASAPRSQTGANVLTF.

V and J are TRBV30 and TRBJ1-2; D is ambiguous. Germline CDR1 reads GTSNPN; CDR2 reads SVGIG (reference sequence). This CDR3 has 14 residues. Deletions cut 4 bases from V and 4 bases from J, with 16 bases between. Here the CDR3 DNA reads TGTGCCTGGACCCACGGAGGTCGGGGCTATGGCTACACCTTC. It encodes CAWTHGGRGYGYTF.

This clone was counted between two and nine times. The V and J genes are TRBV4-2 and TRBJ1-2; D unclear. Germline V lookup: CDR1 LGHNA, CDR2 YNFKEQ. The CDR3 totals 16 residues. The V gene lost 1 base and the J gene lost 2 bases, with 14 bases spanning the gap. CDR3 protein: CASSQVEARPNYGYTF. Written as DNA, the CDR3 is TGTGCCAGCAGCCAAGTAGAGGCCAGACCCAACTATGGCTACACCTTC.

This clone was counted a few times. The chain is built from TRBV30 and TRBJ2-7; unclear D gene. Trimming removed 0 bases at V and 6 bases at J, with 15 bases between. CDR3 length: 14 amino acids. Germline V gives CDR1 GTSNPN, CDR2 SVGIG (reference sequence). The DNA of the CDR3 is TGTGCCTGGAGTGTACAGAGCGTCCGGGTCGAGCAGTACTTC. Translation: CAWSVQSVRVEQYF.

The genes are TRBV7-2 and TRBJ1-6; 9 positions agree with TRBD1. This CDR3 region has 15 residues. J gave up 10 bases and V 1 base, and 5 bases lay outside the gene matches. Germline V gene lookup returns CDR1 SGHTA and CDR2 FQGNSA. CDR3 loop: CASSLVGTGSSPLHF. The DNA of the CDR3 is TGTGCCAGCAGCTTAGTGGGGACAGGGAGCTCACCCCTCCACTTT.

The chain uses TRBV7-2 and TRBJ2-1; TRBD2 aligns across 7 bases. The CDR3 runs 14 residues. The junction had 3 bases not matched to a gene; V was cut back by 4 bases and J by 3 bases. The germline gives CDR1 SGHTA, CDR2 FQGNSA. The CDR3: CASSSGLVYNEQFF. The CDR3 bases are TGTGCCAGCAGCTCTGGACTAGTCTACAATGAGCAGTTCTTC.

The V and J genes are TRBV18 and TRBJ2-7, with D hard to call. Germline V lookup: CDR1 KGHSH, CDR2 LQKENI. This CDR3 is 13 amino acids long. The V end lost 4 bases, the J end lost 4 bases, and 11 bases lay between the germline ends. CDR3 in amino acids: CASSQQAGYEQYV. The CDR3 nucleotides are TGTGCCAGCTCACAGCAGGCAGGTTACGAGCAGTACGTC.

The chain uses TRBV5-4 and TRBJ2-2; no clear D gene. V dropped 4 bases and J dropped 6 bases, with 7 bases sitting between them. Germline-derived CDR1 and CDR2 are SGHNT and YYREEE (reference sequence). This CDR3 contains 12 residues. As DNA, the CDR3 is TGTGCCAGCAGCGTCTGGCCCGGGGAGCTGTTTTTT. Protein: CASSVWPGELFF. The full variable domain, completed using reference TRBV5-4 and TRBJ2-2, is ETGVTQSPTHLIKTRGQQVTLRCSSQSGHNTVSWYQQALGQGPQFIFQYYREEENGRGNFPPRFSGLQFPNYSSELNVNALELDDSALYLCASSVWPGELFFGEGSRLTVL.

This clone was seen a few times. DNA of the CDR3: TGCAGCGTTGATGGGACAAACTATGGCTACACCTTC. This codes for CSVDGTNYGYTF. The chain uses TRBV29-1 and TRBJ1-2; D possibly corresponds to TRBD1 (6 bases). Germline-derived CDR1 and CDR2 are SQVTM and ANQGSEA. The CDR3 is made up of 12 amino acids. V was shortened by 3 bases and J by 2 bases, with 7 bases between the two germline ends. Using reference TRBV29-1 and TRBJ1-2 for the parts outside the CDR3, the full variable domain is SAVISQKPSRDICQRGTSLTIQCQVDSQVTMMFWYRQQPGQSLTLIATANQGSEATYESGFVIDKFPISRPNLTFSTLTVSNMSPEDSSIYLCSVDGTNYGYTFGSGTRLTVV.

The V and J genes are TRBV11-1 and TRBJ2-7; TRBD2 agrees at 9 bases. CDR3 length: 18 residues. Germline-derived CDR1 and CDR2 are SGHAT and FQDESV (reference sequence). Unmatched junction bases numbered 16, after V lost 5 bases and J lost 2 bases. CDR3 nucleotides: TGTGCCAGCAGCCCTGGGGTAGCGGGAGCACGTACAGCCTACGAGCAGTACTTC. Its translation is CASSPGVAGARTAYEQYF.

This clone has only a few counts. The chain carries TRBV11-2 and TRBJ2-1, with a tentative D call TRBD1 (5 bases). Germline V gene lookup returns CDR1 SGHAT and CDR2 FQNNGV. V was pared by 3 bases and J by 12 bases, with 18 bases between. The length of the CDR3 is 14 residues. The CDR3 nucleotides are TGTGCCAGCAGCTTGGGAAAACAGGTGTTTGGGCAGTTCTTC. It is translated as CASSLGKQVFGQFF.

The chain recombines TRBV30 with TRBJ2-3; 11 bases are a match to TRBD2. This CDR3 comprises 15 residues. J gave up 5 bases and V 1 base, and 5 bases lay outside the gene matches. Germline V lookup: CDR1 GTSNPN, CDR2 SVGIG (reference sequence). The CDR3 DNA reads TGTGCCTGGAGTGCCCTAGCGGGAGGATTAGATACGCAGTATTTT. Its protein is CAWSALAGGLDTQYF. Using reference TRBV30 and TRBJ2-3 for the parts outside the CDR3, the full variable domain is SQTIHQWPATLVQPVGSPLSLECTVEGTSNPNLYWYRQAAGRGLQLLFYSVGIGQISSEVPQNLSASRPQDRQFILSSKKLLLSDSGFYLCAWSALAGGLDTQYFGPGTRLTVL.

The genes are TRBV13 and TRBJ2-7; D possibly corresponds to TRBD2 (5 bases). Germline CDR1 and CDR2: PRHDT and FYEKMQ (reference sequence). V was clipped by 5 bases and J by 2 bases, with 10 bases between them. The CDR3 has 13 residues. The CDR3 DNA sequence: TGTGCCAGCAGCCCCCGGGGTCCCTACGAGCAGTACTTC. Its translation: CASSPRGPYEQYF. Filled out from reference TRBV13 and TRBJ2-7, the complete variable domain reads AAGVIQSPRHLIKEKRETATLKCYPIPRHDTVYWYQQGPGQDPQFLISFYEKMQSDKGSIPDRFSAQQFSDYHSELNMSSLELGDSALYFCASSPRGPYEQYFGPGTRLTVT.